The 28 T cell receptor beta chains reported below all come from one sample, sequenced in a study of cytomegalovirus exposure and HLA in healthy donors. The PCR contained 60 Vbeta and 13 Jbeta primers. The data were produced by immunoSEQ multiplex PCR, yet TCRdb's version contains in-frame clones alone and is incomplete. The repertoire consists of 140,000 to 150,000 clones, with roughly 76% occurring once and the leading ten covering roughly 2.8%. The sample taken for sequencing was PBMCs. These receptors were collected from a woman in her twenties or thirties in good health and CMV-seronegative.

This chain joins TRBV27 and TRBJ2-7, with 12 bases fitting TRBD2. CDR3 size: 13 residues. Trimming at V came to 8 bases and at J to 1 base, leaving 0 bases not matched to a gene. Germline CDR1 and CDR2: MNHEY and SMNVEV (reference sequence). The CDR3, as DNA: TGTGCCAGCGGACTAGCGGGATCCTACGAGCAGTACTTC. This codes for CASGLAGSYEQYF.

This clone was counted a single time. Distinct nucleotide sequences in the sample also encode this CDR3. This chain uses TRBV27 with TRBJ2-7; TRBD1 matches at 9 bases. The CDR3 has 14 amino acids. J was trimmed by 2 bases and V by 4 bases; bases with no gene match: 3. CDR1 is MNHEY, CDR2 SMNVEV, per germline (reference sequence). CDR3 nucleotide sequence: TGTGCCAGCAGTTCCCGGACAGGGGCCTACGAGCAGTACTTC. Its protein is CASSSRTGAYEQYF.

The genes are TRBV4-1 and TRBJ2-5; D is perhaps TRBD1 (5 bases). There are 15 residues in the CDR3. CDR1 and CDR2 (germline): MGHRA, YSYEKL. Trimming removed 1 base at V and 1 base at J, with 10 bases between. The CDR3 reads CASSQVGLTQETQYF. The CDR3 DNA is TGCGCCAGCAGCCAAGTGGGGCTAACCCAAGAGACCCAGTACTTC.

The rearrangement links TRBV5-8 to TRBJ1-2, with a weak D call TRBD1 (5 bases). The V gene lost 4 bases and the J gene lost 4 bases, with 17 bases spanning the gap. The CDR3 is made up of 15 amino acids. Germline-derived CDR1 and CDR2 are SGHTS and YDEGEE. In DNA, the CDR3 is TGTGCCAGCAGCCCAAACAGGAGACGATCCTATGGCTACACCTTC. Its protein product is CASSPNRRRSYGYTF. Variable domain in full (rest from reference TRBV5-8 and TRBJ1-2): EAGVTQSPTHLIKTRGQQATLRCSPISGHTSVYWYQQALGLGLQFLLWYDEGEERNRGNFPPRFSGRQFPNYSSELNVNALELEDSALYLCASSPNRRRSYGYTFGSGTRLTVV.

V and J are TRBV4-1 and TRBJ2-7; possible D gene TRBD2, 6 bases. With 1 base removed from V and 6 bases from J, the gap between germline ends came to 13 bases. This CDR3 is 14 amino acids long. CDR1 and CDR2 from the germline V gene are MGHRA and YSYEKL. The CDR3 DNA is TGCGCCAGCAGCCAAGGCTCCCAGCGGGCCGAGCAGTACTTC. It specifies CASSQGSQRAEQYF.

Regarding this clone: The junction differs from germline at one of its ends, possibly a read error. The chain has TRBV7-9 and TRBJ2-5; 8 nucleotides line up with TRBD2. Germline-derived CDR1 and CDR2 are SEHNR and FQNEAQ (reference sequence). The CDR3 extends over 16 amino acids. DNA of the CDR3: TGTTCCAGCAGCCCCCCCGAAGCGGGGGCAAAAGAGACCCAGTACTTC. This translates into CSSSPPEAGAKETQYF. The full variable domain, its missing parts supplied by reference TRBV7-9 and TRBJ2-5, is DTGVSQNPRHKITKRGQNVTFRCDPISEHNRLYWYRQTLGQGPEFLTYFQNEAQLEKSRLLSDRFSAERPKGSFSTLEIQRTEQGDSAMYLCSSSPPEAGAKETQYFGPGTRLLVL.

The J gene is TRBJ1-2, the V gene TRBV18; D may be TRBD1 (5 bases). Germline loops: CDR1 KGHSH, CDR2 LQKENI. There are 18 residues in the CDR3. V shed 1 base and J shed 0 bases, with 18 bases lying between them. The CDR3 sequence: CASSPLGLPGGPNYGYTF. In DNA form, the CDR3 reads TGTGCCAGCTCACCACTGGGTTTACCGGGGGGACCTAACTATGGCTACACCTTC. The whole variable domain, remainder taken from reference TRBV18 and TRBJ1-2, is NAGVMQNPRHLVRRRGQEARLRCSPMKGHSHVYWYRQLPEEGLKFMVYLQKENIIDESGMPKERFSAEFPKEGPSILRIQQVVRGDSAAYFCASSPLGLPGGPNYGYTFGSGTRLTVV.

The rearrangement uses TRBV15 and TRBJ1-5; 8 bases match TRBD1. The CDR3 contains 17 residues. The J segment lost 0 bases and the V segment lost 3 bases, leaving 7 bases of the junction unmatched. Germline V gene data show CDR1 as LNHNV and CDR2 as YYDKDF (reference sequence). CDR3 in amino acids: CATSSGQGIYSNQPQHF. The CDR3 DNA follows: TGTGCCACCAGCAGCGGACAGGGAATCTATAGCAATCAGCCCCAGCATTTT.

The J gene is TRBJ2-3, the V gene TRBV5-1; D gene uncertain. In germline, CDR1 is SGHRS, CDR2 YFSETQ. The CDR3 runs 13 residues. V lost 1 base and J 0 bases, leaving 3 bases between the germline ends. The CDR3 loop is CASSLTSTDTQYF. CDR3 sequence (DNA): TGCGCCAGCAGCTTGACTAGCACAGATACGCAGTATTTT.

The chain joins TRBV29-1 to TRBJ1-5; no clear D gene. The V gene's germline CDR1 is SQVTM and CDR2 ANQGSEA. The CDR3 consists of 12 residues. V lost 4 bases to trimming and J lost 2 bases, with 6 bases between them. CDR3 in amino acids: CSVGSGNQPQHF. The CDR3 coding sequence is TGCAGCGTTGGATCGGGCAATCAGCCCCAGCATTTT.

The chain links TRBV6-5 to TRBJ2-7; 12 bases are shared with TRBD2. This CDR3 is 15 amino acids long. V gave up 0 bases and J gave up 7 bases; unmatched junction bases: 4. Germline V gene sequence: CDR1 MNHEY, CDR2 SVGAGI. The chain's CDR3 is CASSYSRTSGTEQYF. CDR3 coding DNA: TGTGCCAGCAGTTACTCTAGGACTAGCGGGACGGAGCAGTACTTC.

The chain employs TRBV28 and TRBJ1-2; possible D gene TRBD1, 6 bases. Germline V gene lookup returns CDR1 MDHEN and CDR2 SYDVKM. The CDR3 has 15 amino acids. V was pared by 6 bases and J by 1 base, with 15 bases between. The CDR3 DNA is TGTGCCAGCAGCCGGACAGAACCACATAACTATGGCTACACCTTC. It translates to CASSRTEPHNYGYTF.

The DNA for the CDR3 is TGTGCCAGCAGCTTATTGGGGGGGAGAGATACGCAGTATTTT. Translating it yields CASSLLGGRDTQYF. The V call is TRBV7-3, the J call TRBJ2-3; 7 bases align to TRBD2. The germline V gene has CDR1 SGHTA and CDR2 FQGTGA. The CDR3 extends over 14 amino acids. Trimming took 2 bases from V and 5 from J; bases not matched to a gene: 4.

J is TRBJ2-3 and V is TRBV7-2; D might be TRBD2 (6 bases). CDR1 and CDR2 from the germline V gene are SGHTA and FQGNSA. The V end lost 5 bases, the J end lost 7 bases, and 25 bases lay between the germline ends. The CDR3 spans 17 residues. CDR3 nucleotides: TGTGCCAGCAGCCTTCTGCCGGGGAGGACCACCGCATATACGCAGTATTTT. It translates to CASSLLPGRTTAYTQYF.

V and J are TRBV5-1 and TRBJ2-1; 8 bases map to TRBD2. The ends lost 3 bases at V and 0 bases at J; junction bases unmatched: 5. The germline V gene encodes CDR1 SGHRS and CDR2 YFSETQ. This CDR3 spans 16 amino acids. The DNA of the CDR3 is TGCGCCAGCAGCTGGTTCGGGACTAGCTCCTACAATGAGCAGTTCTTC. Protein: CASSWFGTSSYNEQFF.

V usage is TRBV28 and J usage is TRBJ2-1; D is undetermined. The CDR3 extends over 15 amino acids. Germline CDR1 MDHEN, CDR2 SYDVKM. The V gene lost 2 bases and the J gene lost 0 bases, with 8 bases spanning the gap. The CDR3 DNA is TGTGCCAGCAGTTTACATTATAGCTCCTACAATGAGCAGTTCTTC. Translation: CASSLHYSSYNEQFF. The entire variable domain, with the rest obtained from reference TRBV28 and TRBJ2-1, is as follows: DVKVTQSSRYLVKRTGEKVFLECVQDMDHENMFWYRQDPGLGLRLIYFSYDVKMKEKGDIPEGYSVSREKKERFSLILESASTNQTSMYLCASSLHYSSYNEQFFGPGTRLTVL.

This clone was found a few times. The rearrangement joins TRBV6-6 to TRBJ1-5; 9 nucleotides agree with TRBD1. This CDR3 spans 14 amino acids. Germline V gene data show CDR1 as MNHNY and CDR2 as SVGAGI (reference sequence). V gave up 7 bases and J gave up 5 bases; unmatched junction bases: 6. The CDR3 nucleotides read TGTGCCAGCAACTCACAGGGGGCGGATCAGCCCCAGCATTTT. Amino acid sequence: CASNSQGADQPQHF.

This sequence joins TRBV7-3 and TRBJ2-1; 9 nucleotides line up with TRBD2. From germline, CDR1 is SGHTA and CDR2 FQGTGA. The CDR3 spans 15 residues. With V trimmed by 2 bases and J by 9 bases, 8 bases remained unmatched. For the CDR3, the DNA is TGTGCCAGCAGCTTACGTCCTAGCGGGACCATTGAGCAGTTCTTC. Translating it yields CASSLRPSGTIEQFF.

V usage is TRBV28 and J usage is TRBJ1-2; D possibly corresponds to TRBD1 (6 bases). The CDR3 loop spans 13 amino acids. The germline V gene encodes CDR1 MDHEN and CDR2 SYDVKM. The germline V and J ends were trimmed by 2 bases and 2 bases, with 6 bases remaining between them. The CDR3 DNA follows: TGTGCCAGCAGTTTAGGACAGAACTATGGCTACACCTTC. Translated: CASSLGQNYGYTF.

The V call is TRBV5-1, the J call TRBJ1-4, with D possibly matching TRBD1 (5 bases). The CDR3 runs to 15 residues. V was cut by 0 bases and J by 4 bases, with 10 bases left in between. CDR1 is SGHRS, CDR2 YFSETQ, per germline. The CDR3 nucleotides are TGCGCCAGCAGCTTGGGAAGGGGCTATAATGAAAAACTGTTTTTT. Translation: CASSLGRGYNEKLFF.

The V call is TRBV20-1, the J call TRBJ2-7; a weak D match, TRBD1 (5 bases). V was trimmed by 7 bases and J by 2 bases, leaving 9 bases between them. The germline V gene has CDR1 DFQATT and CDR2 SNEGSKA (reference sequence). The CDR3 sequence is 11 residues long. CDR3 sequence reads: CSVRRAYEQYF. The CDR3 DNA sequence: TGCAGTGTGCGCAGGGCCTACGAGCAGTACTTC.

This clone has only one observation. V and J are TRBV18 and TRBJ2-7; TRBD2 matches at 9 bases. The trim removed 6 bases at V and 3 bases at J, leaving 21 bases unmatched. CDR1 and CDR2 (germline): KGHSH, LQKENI. The CDR3 spans 19 residues. CDR3 in amino acids: CASSQRGGRGQYNYYEQYF. The DNA for the CDR3 is TGTGCCAGCTCGCAACGGGGCGGGAGGGGCCAATACAACTACTACGAGCAGTACTTC.

This clone was recorded a few times. The V gene is TRBV6-1, the J gene TRBJ2-7; 8 nucleotides line up with TRBD2. The germline gives CDR1 MNHNS, CDR2 SASEGT. The CDR3 runs 13 residues. Trimming removed 6 bases from V and 2 bases from J; junction bases left unmatched: 3. This CDR3 reads CASRGLGAYEQYF. The CDR3 nucleotides are TGTGCCAGCAGGGGACTAGGGGCCTACGAGCAGTACTTC.

This chain connects TRBV10-3 to TRBJ2-1; 10 nucleotides agree with TRBD2. J was trimmed by 7 bases and V by 0 bases; bases with no gene match: 9. Germline assignment: CDR1 ENHRY and CDR2 SYGVKD. The CDR3 covers 17 residues. The CDR3 loop is CAISESASGSKRNEQFF. CDR3 in DNA: TGTGCCATCAGTGAGTCAGCTAGCGGGAGTAAAAGGAATGAGCAGTTCTTC.

This sequence joins TRBV5-1 and TRBJ2-3; the match to TRBD2 covers 11 bases. V lost 0 bases to trimming and J lost 4 bases; unmatched junction nucleotides: 10. The germline V gene encodes CDR1 SGHRS and CDR2 YFSETQ. There are 18 residues in the CDR3. The CDR3 protein is CASSLALAGGLTADTQYF. In nucleotides, the CDR3 is TGCGCCAGCAGCTTGGCCCTAGCGGGGGGACTTACTGCAGATACGCAGTATTTT. The full variable domain, with the rest looked up from reference TRBV5-1 and TRBJ2-3, is KAGVTQTPRYLIKTRGQQVTLSCSPISGHRSVSWYQQTPGQGLQFLFEYFSETQRNKGNFPGRFSGRQFSNSRSEMNVSTLELGDSALYLCASSLALAGGLTADTQYFGPGTRLTVL.

This chain links TRBV4-1 with TRBJ2-3; TRBD2 matches 9 bases. V was pared by 0 bases and J by 4 bases, with 2 bases of the junction left unmatched. The CDR3 runs to 15 residues. CDR1 and CDR2 from the germline V gene are MGHRA and YSYEKL. The CDR3 DNA follows: TGCGCCAGCAGCCAAGAGCGGGGGGGCCCAGATACGCAGTATTTT. Its protein product is CASSQERGGPDTQYF.

This clone was picked up a small number of times. The chain is built from TRBV5-1 and TRBJ2-2; TRBD1 matches at 8 bases. The CDR3 runs 15 residues. The V segment lost 2 bases and the J segment 4 bases; nucleotides outside the gene matches: 4. CDR1 SGHRS and CDR2 YFSETQ come from the germline V gene. CDR3 nucleotides: TGCGCCAGCAGCTTCGGGACAGGCGGCACCGGGGAGCTGTTTTTT. It specifies CASSFGTGGTGELFF. Combining the CDR3 with reference TRBV5-1 and TRBJ2-2 gives the whole variable domain KAGVTQTPRYLIKTRGQQVTLSCSPISGHRSVSWYQQTPGQGLQFLFEYFSETQRNKGNFPGRFSGRQFSNSRSEMNVSTLELGDSALYLCASSFGTGGTGELFFGEGSRLTVL.

This clone has more than one count but fewer than ten. The chain uses TRBV29-1 and TRBJ1-6; D gene ambiguous. Trimming shortened V by 6 bases and J by 5 bases, and 14 bases separated the two germline ends. The CDR3 runs 14 residues. The germline V gene has CDR1 SQVTM and CDR2 ANQGSEA. The CDR3, as DNA: TGCAGCGTCGCCGTCGACACGGATAATTCACCCCTCCACTTT. Protein sequence: CSVAVDTDNSPLHF.